The 11 T cell receptor beta chains reported below all come from one sample, sequenced in a study of post-analysis software for immune sequencing data (dated by TCRdb to between 2014 and 2017). This sample's time point label indicates: second blood draw from one MS patient after hematopoietic stem cell transplantation. Library construction relied on PCR. These reads were obtained on an Illumina HiSeq 2500. To reduce PCR and sequencing biases, unique molecular identifiers were incorporated into the TCR beta cDNA libraries. Using fastp trimming at Q25 and MiXCR clonotype assembly, TCRdb reanalyzed the public sequencing data and kept in-frame beta chains. Identical CDR3 proteins give one entry, which carries the most common genes and DNA. The sample includes 160,000 or so distinct CDR3 sequences, with around 36% observed a single time. Jointly, the top ten make up under 30% of the sample. Sequencing used blood, obtained after autologous hematopoietic stem cell transplantation. The receptors here all came from a girl aged 10-17 years with multiple sclerosis. Donor details come from another sample of the same person, matched by shared clones.

The chain carries TRBV10-3 and TRBJ2-1; the match to TRBD2 covers 7 bases. The V segment lost 3 bases and the J segment 7 bases; nucleotides outside the gene matches: 6. The germline V gene encodes CDR1 ENHRY and CDR2 SYGVKD. The CDR3 has 14 residues. CDR3 in DNA: TGTGCCATCAGTGACGGGCTAGCGGCAAATGAGCAGTTCTTC. This translates into CAISDGLAANEQFF.

CDR3 sequence (DNA): TGTGCCAGCAGGAGGTCGGGGGGAGCCTACGAGCAGTACTTC. The encoded protein is CASRRSGGAYEQYF. The rearrangement joins TRBV2 to TRBJ2-4, with 7 positions matching TRBD2. The DNA matches TRBJ2-7 better at its end, which makes the J call doubtful. Germline V gives CDR1 SNHLY, CDR2 FYNNEI. The CDR3 consists of 14 residues.

This clonotype was picked up a small number of times. The V and J genes are TRBV27 and TRBJ2-1, with 12 bases lining up with TRBD2. CDR1 and CDR2 from the germline V gene are MNHEY and SMNVEV (reference sequence). Trimming at V came to 3 bases and at J to 6 bases, leaving 3 bases not matched to a gene. The CDR3 covers 15 residues. CDR3 nucleotides: TGTGCCAGCAGTTTTGGACTAGCGGGGTCCAATGAGCAGTTCTTC. Residues: CASSFGLAGSNEQFF.

V gene TRBV5-1 combines with J gene TRBJ2-3; 11 nucleotides agree with TRBD2. Per germline, CDR1 SGHRS and CDR2 YFSETQ. The V gene end was trimmed by 1 base and the J gene end by 2 bases; junction bases not matched to a gene: 6. This CDR3 has 17 amino acids. The CDR3 coding sequence is TGCGCCAGCAGCTTGACCGGGACTAGCGGCGTCACAGATACGCAGTATTTT. It codes for CASSLTGTSGVTDTQYF.

This rearrangement joins TRBV10-2 to TRBJ2-5, with D perhaps given as TRBD1 or TRBD2 (5 bases each). V lost 3 bases and J lost 3, with 14 bases in between. Germline V CDR1 and CDR2: WSHSY, SAAADI. The CDR3 is 15 residues long. CDR3 sequence reads: CASSDDLGVEETQYF. CDR3 DNA sequence: TGCGCCAGCAGTGATGATCTGGGGGTGGAAGAGACCCAGTACTTC.

The chain links TRBV5-6 to TRBJ2-5; D not certain. CDR3 length equals 15 residues. Germline values: CDR1 SGHDT, CDR2 YYEEEE. The V end was cut by 0 bases, the J end by 3 bases, with 12 bases between. CDR3 protein: CASSLVASKKETQYF. CDR3 DNA: TGTGCCAGCAGCTTGGTGGCTAGTAAGAAAGAGACCCAGTACTTC.

The sample holds a few counts of this clonotype. V is TRBV6-1 and J is TRBJ2-1; the D call may be TRBD1 or TRBD2 (5 bases each). Per the germline V gene, CDR1 is MNHNS and CDR2 is SASEGT. The CDR3 covers 16 residues. Deletions cut 8 bases from V and 4 bases from J, with 21 bases between. The CDR3 DNA reads as TGTGCCAGCGGGGGAGCCCCGGGCGGAACTTACAATGAGCAGTTCTTC. It yields the protein CASGGAPGGTYNEQFF.

This chain connects TRBV12-3 or TRBV12-4 to TRBJ2-6; the D is unclear. This CDR3 is 14 amino acids long. With 6 bases removed from V and 4 bases from J, the gap between germline ends came to 10 bases. The CDR3 coding sequence is TGTGCCAGCAGCCCTATGACCGGGGCCAACGTCCTGACTTTC. As protein: CASSPMTGANVLTF.

This clonotype was observed a handful of times. J is TRBJ2-7 and V is TRBV7-8; 8 bases align to TRBD2. Trimming took 5 bases from V and 2 from J; bases not matched to a gene: 11. The germline V gene encodes CDR1 SGHVS and CDR2 FQNEAQ. The CDR3 has 16 residues. The CDR3 bases are TGTGCCAGCAGCCCCCGGCGTCGGGAGGGGACCTACGAGCAGTACTTC. Encoded protein: CASSPRRREGTYEQYF.

The V gene is TRBV28, the J gene TRBJ2-5; D is possibly TRBD1 (6 bases). TRBJ2-7 matches the DNA end more closely, so the J call is doubtful. Germline V lookup: CDR1 MDHEN, CDR2 SYDVKM. The CDR3 contains 13 residues. The CDR3 nucleotides are TGTGCCAGCAGTCGGGACACAATTTACGAGCAGTACTTC. Protein: CASSRDTIYEQYF.

The chain recombines TRBV7-2 with TRBJ1-2; unclear D gene. The CDR3 extends over 15 amino acids. Trimming shortened V by 5 bases and J by 2 bases, and 15 bases separated the two germline ends. Germline V gene lookup returns CDR1 SGHTA and CDR2 FQGNSA. The CDR3 bases are TGTGCCAGCAGCCCCGAGGCAGGATTGAACTATGGCTACACCTTC. Translating it yields CASSPEAGLNYGYTF.